This T cell receptor (beta chain) was retrieved from a study of T cells expressing NK-cell markers. About the study: Serological testing identified most of the eight sequenced donors as HCMV-seropositive and one as seronegative.

Germline values: CDR1 SGHRS, CDR2 YFSETQ. The CDR3 runs to 17 residues. TCR beta libraries carry UMIs added by 5'RACE template switching. After re-calling the 5' RACE reads, TCRdb lists one entry per CDR3 protein, DNA absent. In all, the sample yields about 460,000 distinct CDR3 sequences. The V and J genes are TRBV5-1 and TRBJ1-2; no DNA is available, so the TRBD1 call from TCRdb remains unchecked. Material for sequencing was blood T cells: a sorted CD56 or NKG2C T cell subset, CD4+ or CD8+ T cells, or bulk PBMC T cells (not recorded which). This clonotype was obtained from a woman between 45 and 60 years old in good health. The CDR3 protein is CASSPRGQGPDSYGYTF. Looking up the rest from reference TRBV5-1 and TRBJ1-2 gives the full variable domain: KAGVTQTPRYLIKTRGQQVTLSCSPISGHRSVSWYQQTPGQGLQFLFEYFSETQRNKGNFPGRFSGRQFSNSRSEMNVSTLELGDSALYLCASSPRGQGPDSYGYTFGSGTRLTVV.